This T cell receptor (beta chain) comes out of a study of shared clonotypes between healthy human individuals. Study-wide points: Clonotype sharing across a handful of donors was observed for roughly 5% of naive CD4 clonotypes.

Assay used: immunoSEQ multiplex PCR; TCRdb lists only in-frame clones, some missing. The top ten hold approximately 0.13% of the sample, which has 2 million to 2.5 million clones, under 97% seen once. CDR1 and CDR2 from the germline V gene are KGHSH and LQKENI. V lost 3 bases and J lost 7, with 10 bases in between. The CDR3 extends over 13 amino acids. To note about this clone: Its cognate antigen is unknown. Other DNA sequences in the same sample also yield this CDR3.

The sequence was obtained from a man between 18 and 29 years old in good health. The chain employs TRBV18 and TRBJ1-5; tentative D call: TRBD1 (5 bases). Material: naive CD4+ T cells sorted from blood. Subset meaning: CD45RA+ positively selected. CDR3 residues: CASSPGGGQPQHF. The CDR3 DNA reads TGTGCCAGCTCACCGGGGGGAGGGCAGCCCCAGCATTTT.